The clone carrying this TCR beta chain was seen a few times. The target antigen is unknown. These data belong to a study of blood T cells in healthy people across ages. Overall study results and limits: Whereas aged donors had fewer naive CD4+ cells, long-lived donors had more of them and higher diversity. The recorded TCR beta diversity per million T cells decreased in a roughly linear manner with age.

Healthy Russian Caucasian donors spanned ages roughly 6 to 90 years. It was with a sample-barcoded 5' primer and a J-beta primer mix that a second PCR of roughly 7 to 11 cycles was run. The template-switch adaptor, which had 12 random nucleotides, put a tag on each cDNA molecule. TCRdb ran MiXCR on the 5' RACE reads and lists one entry per CDR3 protein. The sample carries hundreds of thousands of distinct CDR3 sequences, approximately 21% recorded once. V lost 3 bases and J lost 5; bases outside the gene matches: 5. The germline V gene has CDR1 SGHDT and CDR2 YYEEEE. This CDR3 region has 15 residues. The chain couples TRBV5-6 to TRBJ2-5; 12 bases are shared with TRBD2. This clonotype was sampled from a man aged 65 to 79 in good health. Source material: blood. CDR3 bases: TGTGCCAGCAGCTACCTAGCGGGAGGGGACGAGACCCAGTACTTC. Its protein is CASSYLAGGDETQYF.